These 2 T cell receptor beta chains were all obtained from the same sample, sequenced in a study of cytomegalovirus exposure and HLA in healthy donors (dated by TCRdb to the late 2010s). Receptor amplification or capture employed the immunoSEQ multiplex PCR assay. Here the immuneACCESS table is served through TCRdb, limited to in-frame sequences with V and J called. Missing clones are a known gap in these copies; in checked studies unresolved V genes cover under half, and the rest lacks a known reason. A total of nearly 110,000 clones appear in this sample, around 89% of them only once. The top ten clones comprise about 1.8% of the sample. Sequenced: PBMCs. The origin of the receptors is a woman aged 18 to 35 in good health and CMV-seropositive.

J is TRBJ1-3 and V is TRBV5-8, with a possible D match to TRBD1 (6 bases). V shed 5 bases and J shed 3 bases, with 9 bases lying between them. Germline V CDR1 and CDR2: SGHTS, YDEGEE. CDR3 size: 13 residues. The CDR3 loop is CASRGRGGNTIYF. CDR3 coding DNA: TGTGCCAGCAGGGGCAGGGGTGGAAACACCATATATTTT.

The chain employs TRBV28 and TRBJ1-6; D is unresolved. Germline lookup yields CDR1 MDHEN and CDR2 SYDVKM. V was clipped by 8 bases and J by 3 bases, with 14 bases between them. The CDR3 loop spans 15 amino acids. In DNA form, the CDR3 reads TGTGCCAGCGGTTCTCAGGCTTACTATAATTCACCCCTCCACTTT. Encoded protein: CASGSQAYYNSPLHF.